Here is one T cell receptor (beta chain) with its context. The antigen is not known. The data originate from a study of cytomegalovirus exposure and HLA in healthy donors. Turning to the study itself: Falling in the Caucasian-associated ancestry cluster were about 82% of approximately 410 genotyped donors.

V was trimmed by 2 bases and J by 7 bases, leaving 12 bases between them. Germline CDR1 reads MNHEY; CDR2 reads SMNVEV (reference sequence). This CDR3 is built from 14 residues. PCR amplification relied on 60 Vbeta primers (plus 13 Jbeta primers). Sequencing used immunoSEQ multiplex PCR; TCRdb keeps in-frame clones, though not all of them. The sample contains 190,000 or so clones, 70% to 85% of which appear only once. General study findings and limits: From TCR beta sequences, most subjects' HLA-A and HLA-B alleles were reportedly predicted accurately. Across all donors, roughly uniform sequencing depth was an assumption of the presence/absence analyses. Sequencing likely produced, as an artifact, a cluster of highly shared sequence variants.

The clonotype was recovered from a boy under 10 years old in good health and CMV-seronegative. The specimen was PBMCs. This chain links TRBV27 with TRBJ1-5, with unresolved D. For the CDR3, the DNA is TGTGCCAGCAGTTTACGGGAGGGCATCCAGCCCCAGCATTTT. The encoded protein is CASSLREGIQPQHF.